These 8 T cell receptor beta chains share one sample of origin, sequenced in a study of blood T cells in healthy people across ages (dated by TCRdb to between 2015 and 2017). The library was made by 5' RACE. Sequenced using an Illumina HiSeq 2500. A second roughly 7 to 12 cycle PCR used a sample-barcoded 5' primer and a J-beta primer mix. Through fastp at Q25 and MiXCR, TCRdb rebuilt clones from the public reads, retaining in-frame beta chains. A single entry per CDR3 protein holds the most common genes and DNA from its merged rows. The sample profile shows 700,000 to 800,000 distinct CDR3 sequences; 35% to 45% of them were found once. The ten largest clones take up approximately 22% of the sample. Specimen: blood. The receptor source for this set is a woman aged 55 to 70 in good health.

The chain links TRBV25-1 to TRBJ2-7; D is perhaps TRBD1 (6 bases). This CDR3 comprises 15 residues. V lost 5 bases, J lost 3 bases, and 17 bases lay in between. Per the germline V gene, CDR1 is MGHDK and CDR2 is SYGVNS. CDR3 loop: CASSRAGVGNYEQYF. The CDR3 DNA follows: TGTGCCAGCAGTCGGGCAGGGGTGGGTAACTACGAGCAGTACTTC.

As to this clonotype: Possible read error: a much larger clone is one base away. This chain uses TRBV29-1 with TRBJ2-3; D uncertain. The germline CDR1 and CDR2 sequences are SQVTM and ANQGSEA. With 6 bases removed from V and 10 bases from J, the gap between germline ends came to 14 bases. The CDR3 runs 11 residues. CDR3 residues: CSVQNSEAQYF. In nucleotides, the CDR3 is TGCAGCGTCCAAAATTCTGAGGCGCAGTATTTT.

V usage is TRBV27 and J usage is TRBJ2-1; D ambiguous. Looked up from germline, CDR1 is MNHEY and CDR2 is SMNVEV (reference sequence). There are 14 residues in the CDR3. Trimming left V 2 bases short and J 0 bases short, with 5 bases between. This CDR3 is CASSLGYSYNEQFF. The DNA of the CDR3 is TGTGCCAGCAGTTTAGGGTACTCCTACAATGAGCAGTTCTTC.

The chain has TRBV25-1 and TRBJ2-7; D possibly matches TRBD1 or TRBD2 (5 bases each). Germline lookup yields CDR1 MGHDK and CDR2 SYGVNS. V lost 6 bases and J lost 4, with 19 bases in between. The CDR3 sequence is 15 residues long. CDR3 sequence reads: CASRPGRTEGYEQYF. In nucleotides, the CDR3 is TGTGCCAGCAGACCCGGACGAACAGAGGGGTACGAGCAGTACTTC.

As concerns this clonotype: It may be a read error: a sequence one base away is much more abundant. CDR3 region: CASSQGPDWNHEQYF. In DNA form, the CDR3 reads TGCGCCAGCAGCCAAGGCCCGGACTGGAACCACGAGCAGTACTTC. The rearrangement links TRBV4-1 to TRBJ2-7, with D possibly TRBD2 on 5 matching bases. The CDR3 is made up of 15 amino acids. Germline CDR1 MGHRA, CDR2 YSYEKL. The V end was cut by 1 base, the J end by 5 bases, with 15 bases between.

The sample holds many counts of this clonotype. The genes are TRBV13 and TRBJ2-7; D unclear. The ends were cut back, 5 bases at V and 0 bases at J, with 8 bases in the middle. CDR3 length: 13 residues. The germline V gene has CDR1 PRHDT and CDR2 FYEKMQ (reference sequence). The DNA of the CDR3 is TGTGCCAGCAGCCCCGACAACTCCTACGAGCAGTACTTC. This encodes CASSPDNSYEQYF.

This clonotype was seen a few times. This rearrangement joins TRBV7-2 to TRBJ2-1; 10 bases are shared with TRBD2. V lost 0 bases to trimming and J lost 3 bases; unmatched junction nucleotides: 5. The CDR3 runs 17 residues. Per germline, CDR1 SGHTA and CDR2 FQGNSA. CDR3 amino acids: CASSLASSGGGYNEQFF. CDR3 in DNA: TGTGCCAGCAGCTTAGCCTCTAGCGGGGGAGGCTACAATGAGCAGTTCTTC.

The chain joins TRBV20-1 to TRBJ2-7; 7 nucleotides align to TRBD2. Germline V gene lookup returns CDR1 DFQATT and CDR2 SNEGSKA (reference sequence). This CDR3 contains 14 residues. Trimming at V came to 4 bases and at J to 1 base, leaving 7 bases not matched to a gene. As DNA, the CDR3 is TGCAGTGCTAACGGACTAGATTTTTCCTACGAGCAGTACTTC. It is translated as CSANGLDFSYEQYF.